The next 22 T cell receptor beta chains were all read from a single sample in a study of TIL therapy for anti-PD-1-resistant metastatic lung cancer. Sequencing used immunoSEQ v3. TCRdb's table, derived via immunoSEQ multiplex PCR, lists solely in-frame clones and lacks some. This sample has more than 15,000 clones, with almost 80% found just once. Time point meaning: pre-treatment sample, taken before nivolumab and TIL therapy. The source was blood, collected at baseline. Receptors were obtained from a person aged 25 to 85 with non-small cell lung cancer.

This chain uses TRBV4-3 with TRBJ2-1; 9 positions match TRBD2. V lost 0 bases, J lost 6 bases, and 12 bases stayed unmatched. The CDR3 covers 18 residues. Per the germline V gene, CDR1 is LGHNA and CDR2 is YSLEER. CDR3 bases: TGCGCCAGCAGCCAAGATCCCCTAGGAGCGGGGGGCCTCAATGAGCAGTTCTTC. Its protein product is CASSQDPLGAGGLNEQFF.

The rearrangement links TRBV10-1 to TRBJ2-5, with TRBD1 matching 7 bases. CDR1 WNHNN and CDR2 SYGVQD come from the germline V gene (reference sequence). This CDR3 has 17 residues. V lost 0 bases to trimming and J lost 2 bases; unmatched junction nucleotides: 9. In DNA, the CDR3 is TGCGCCAGCAGTGAGTCAAGGGGGCGACGGGGACAAGAGACCCAGTACTTC. Its protein product is CASSESRGRRGQETQYF.

V is TRBV4-1 and J is TRBJ2-1; 13 nucleotides agree with TRBD2. The CDR3 loop spans 19 amino acids. Germline V gene data show CDR1 as MGHRA and CDR2 as YSYEKL. Trimming took 1 base from V and 8 from J; bases not matched to a gene: 14. CDR3 amino acids: CASSQGPPTSGRARDEQFF. CDR3 DNA sequence: TGCGCCAGCAGCCAAGGACCCCCAACTAGCGGGAGGGCCCGCGATGAGCAGTTCTTC.

The chain is built from TRBV5-4 and TRBJ1-1, with D perhaps TRBD1 (6 bases). Trimming took off 4 bases at V and 0 bases at J, with 13 bases between the two ends. The CDR3 consists of 15 residues. Germline lookup yields CDR1 SGHNT and CDR2 YYREEE (reference sequence). The CDR3 sequence is CASSRGRGVNTEAFF. The CDR3 DNA reads as TGTGCCAGCAGCCGTGGGAGGGGGGTGAACACTGAAGCTTTCTTT.

V usage is TRBV3-1 (or the pseudogene TRBV3-2) and J usage is TRBJ2-3; no firm D call. The CDR3 contains 13 residues. Germline V gene data show CDR1 as LGHDT and CDR2 as YNNKEL (reference sequence). The germline V and J ends were trimmed by 5 bases and 3 bases, with 9 bases remaining between them. The CDR3 loop is CASSRLWTDTQYF. The CDR3 DNA reads TGTGCCAGCAGCAGGTTGTGGACAGATACGCAGTATTTT.

V is TRBV30 and J is TRBJ1-2; D remains ambiguous. This CDR3 is 16 amino acids long. Germline V CDR1 and CDR2: GTSNPN, SVGIG (reference sequence). Trimming stripped 1 base from V and 0 bases from J, with 15 bases between. The CDR3 bases are TGTGCCTGGAGTGGGGTCGCAGTTATAGCTAACTATGGCTACACCTTC. Protein product: CAWSGVAVIANYGYTF.

This clone has a single count. The chain employs TRBV29-1 and TRBJ1-3, with 8 nucleotides matching TRBD1. Germline V gene data show CDR1 as SQVTM and CDR2 as ANQGSEA. There are 14 residues in the CDR3. J was trimmed by 2 bases and V by 3 bases; bases with no gene match: 3. CDR3 sequence: CSVDPGGTGNTIYF. The CDR3 DNA follows: TGCAGCGTTGACCCAGGGGGCACTGGAAACACCATATATTTT. The full variable domain, in which reference TRBV29-1 and TRBJ1-3 provide the parts outside the CDR3, is SAVISQKPSRDICQRGTSLTIQCQVDSQVTMMFWYRQQPGQSLTLIATANQGSEATYESGFVIDKFPISRPNLTFSTLTVSNMSPEDSSIYLCSVDPGGTGNTIYFGEGSWLTVV.

The genes are TRBV25-1 and TRBJ2-2, with a tentative D call TRBD1 (6 bases). Germline values: CDR1 MGHDK, CDR2 SYGVNS. The V gene lost 4 bases and the J gene lost 6 bases, with 12 bases spanning the gap. This CDR3 region has 14 residues. CDR3 loop: CASSVQQGAGELFF. CDR3 coding DNA: TGTGCCAGCAGTGTACAACAGGGAGCCGGGGAGCTGTTTTTT.

The chain combines TRBV13 with TRBJ2-1, with TRBD2 matching 14 bases. The CDR3 totals 18 residues. V lost 3 bases and J lost 7; bases outside the gene matches: 11. From germline, CDR1 is PRHDT and CDR2 FYEKMQ (reference sequence). The CDR3 loop reads CASSFPPRGLAGENEQFF. The CDR3, as DNA: TGTGCCAGCAGCTTTCCACCAAGGGGACTAGCGGGAGAGAATGAGCAGTTCTTC.

The sample holds one count of this clone. The chain joins TRBV9 to TRBJ2-7; TRBD2 matches at 8 bases. The germline V gene encodes CDR1 SGDLS and CDR2 YYNGEE. V was clipped by 0 bases and J by 3 bases; unmatched bases: 8. This CDR3 region has 16 residues. CDR3 DNA sequence: TGTGCCAGCAGCGTAGGGCGGCTAGCGGGCCACTACGAGCAGTACTTC. As protein: CASSVGRLAGHYEQYF.

The chain uses TRBV18 and TRBJ1-4, with a possible D match to TRBD1 (5 bases). V gave up 3 bases and J gave up 4 bases, with 12 bases separating them. The CDR3 length is 15 residues. Germline V gene lookup returns CDR1 KGHSH and CDR2 LQKENI. CDR3 region: CASSPAGLLNEKLFF. For the CDR3, the DNA is TGTGCCAGCTCACCGGCAGGGCTTCTTAATGAAAAACTGTTTTTT.

The chain joins TRBV5-4 to TRBJ2-2; D is possibly TRBD2 (7 bases). The CDR3 covers 15 residues. Germline lookup yields CDR1 SGHNT and CDR2 YYREEE (reference sequence). V lost 4 bases, J lost 8 bases, and 18 bases lay in between. CDR3 DNA sequence: TGTGCCAGCAGCCCTCGGGGGGCCCGGTTGGGGGAGCTGTTTTTT. It yields the protein CASSPRGARLGELFF.

The chain carries TRBV19 and TRBJ1-5; maybe TRBD1 (5 bases). V was cut by 3 bases and J by 5 bases, with 8 bases left in between. From germline, CDR1 is LNHDA and CDR2 SQIVND (reference sequence). The CDR3 length is 13 residues. The CDR3 here is CASSIWGDQPQHF. The CDR3 DNA follows: TGTGCCAGTAGTATCTGGGGGGATCAGCCCCAGCATTTT.

In its sample, this clone is large. This chain connects TRBV7-2 to TRBJ1-2, with 7 bases that match TRBD1. Trimming removed 6 bases from V and 5 bases from J; junction bases left unmatched: 15. CDR3 size: 16 residues. Looked up from germline, CDR1 is SGHTA and CDR2 is FQGNSA. CDR3 nucleotides: TGTGCCAGCAGACTAGCGGGACAGCCCCTTATTTATGGCTACACCTTC. Amino acid sequence: CASRLAGQPLIYGYTF.

This chain joins TRBV11-2 and TRBJ2-3, with D perhaps matching TRBD1 (6 bases). Germline V gene sequence: CDR1 SGHAT, CDR2 FQNNGV. The CDR3 runs 16 residues. The V end was cut by 4 bases, the J end by 5 bases, with 19 bases between. For the CDR3, the DNA is TGTGCCAGCAGCTCACCCGACTACAGGGAAATAGATACGCAGTATTTT. This sequence encodes CASSSPDYREIDTQYF.

The CDR3 region has the DNA TGTGCCAGCAGCTTAGTTCCGAATGAGCAGTTCTTC. Amino acids: CASSLVPNEQFF. This chain links TRBV7-9 with TRBJ2-1; the D is unclear. Trimming left V 1 base short and J 7 bases short, with 5 bases between. CDR3 length: 12 amino acids. Germline CDR1 is SEHNR and CDR2 is FQNEAQ (reference sequence). Full variable domain (missing parts from reference TRBV7-9 and TRBJ2-1): DTGVSQNPRHKITKRGQNVTFRCDPISEHNRLYWYRQTLGQGPEFLTYFQNEAQLEKSRLLSDRFSAERPKGSFSTLEIQRTEQGDSAMYLCASSLVPNEQFFGPGTRLTVL.

This rearrangement joins TRBV6-2 or TRBV6-3 to TRBJ2-7; D gene ambiguous. V was pared by 3 bases and J by 1 base, with 10 bases between. This CDR3 region has 14 residues. Looked up from germline, CDR1 is MNHEY and CDR2 is SVGEGT. The CDR3 sequence: CASSYEQRSYEQYF. Here the CDR3 DNA reads TGTGCCAGCAGTTATGAGCAGCGTTCCTACGAGCAGTACTTC.

This chain links TRBV5-1 with TRBJ1-6; possible D gene TRBD1, 5 bases. CDR1 is SGHRS, CDR2 YFSETQ, per germline. V was clipped by 4 bases and J by 16 bases, with 12 bases between them. The CDR3 sequence is 11 residues long. The CDR3 DNA reads TGCGCCAGCAGCGGGGGACGGGAACTCCACTTT. Its translation: CASSGGRELHF.

This clone occurred a few times. V and J are TRBV6-1 and TRBJ1-6; D is unclear. The CDR3 loop spans 18 amino acids. Germline CDR1 is MNHNS and CDR2 is SASEGT. V was clipped by 2 bases and J by 9 bases, with 23 bases between them. CDR3 in amino acids: CASSESVVLGYFSSPLHF. The CDR3 bases are TGTGCCAGCAGTGAAAGCGTTGTTTTGGGCTATTTCTCTTCACCCCTCCACTTT.

V gene TRBV5-4 combines with J gene TRBJ2-3; D possibly matches TRBD1 or TRBD2 (5 bases each). Germline V gene lookup returns CDR1 SGHNT and CDR2 YYREEE (reference sequence). The length of the CDR3 is 17 residues. Trimming removed 0 bases at V and 4 bases at J, with 18 bases between. CDR3 sequence reads: CASSLGAVGVRADTQYF. The CDR3 DNA reads as TGTGCCAGCAGCTTGGGGGCTGTGGGGGTCAGGGCAGATACGCAGTATTTT.

V gene TRBV5-1 combines with J gene TRBJ2-6; D perhaps matches TRBD1 (6 bases). The germline V gene has CDR1 SGHRS and CDR2 YFSETQ. The V and J ends lost 0 bases and 2 bases respectively, with 15 bases between them. The CDR3 sequence is 18 residues long. CDR3 in DNA: TGCGCCAGCAGCTTGGGTTTGTCGTCAGGGGCTGGGGCCAACGTCCTGACTTTC. Its protein is CASSLGLSSGAGANVLTF.

This chain joins TRBV23-1 and TRBJ1-3; perhaps TRBD1 as D (6 bases). TRBV23-1 is recorded as an ORF, its role being uncertain. Trimming shortened V by 7 bases and J by 2 bases, and 9 bases separated the two germline ends. The CDR3 sequence is 13 residues long. CDR3 protein: CASTRTAGNTIYF. CDR3 DNA sequence: TGCGCCAGCACAAGGACAGCTGGAAACACCATATATTTT.